These T cell receptor beta chains were read from a single sample in a study of chemoradiotherapy in HPV16-positive cancers. This table comes from immunoSEQ multiplex PCR, and its TCRdb copy is limited to in-frame clones, with some not included. The sample holds some 14,000 clones; nearly 70% are singletons and the top ten take around 19%. The specimen was obtained from a patient who underwent chemoradiotherapy. The receptor source for this set is a human donor with HPV-associated anogenital cancer. The conserved cysteine and the conserved F or W are not part of the CDR3 here. Expanded clones get a size class; other rows say once, few or many, or leave the size out.

length,size,V,J,CDR3
14,-,TRBV18,TRBJ2-1,ASSPFQVSGYNEQF
13,few,TRBV7-2,TRBJ2-5,ASRRTGGDQETQY
11,-,TRBV10-3,TRBJ1-1,AISESGNTEAF
14,few,TRBV18,TRBJ1-1,ASSLNRPNGGAEAF
13,-,TRBV30,TRBJ2-4,AWRGRGLTKNIQY
13,-,TRBV6-4,TRBJ2-1,ASSDSGGGIYEQF
11,-,TRBV27,TRBJ2-1,VTWEQGSNEQF
11,once,TRBV11-3,TRBJ1-1,ASSLGGVTEAF
11,-,TRBV6-1,TRBJ2-1,ASSRGQRDEQF
11,few,TRBV28,TRBJ2-7,ASSEGQSYEQY
13,-,TRBV27,TRBJ2-6,ASTISLRGANVLT
15,-,TRBV5-6,TRBJ1-2,ASSLGSETGAGQGYT
11,-,TRBV27,TRBJ2-4,ASRTSGGNIQY
12,-,TRBV10-2,TRBJ1-5,ASKEQGGNQPQH
12,few,TRBV5-1,TRBJ1-1,ASSLEQGASEAF